Listed below are T cell receptor beta chains from one sample, sequenced in a study of blood T cell repertoires in COVID-19. Repertoires were generated with immunoSEQ multiplex PCR, while TCRdb's copy carries only in-frame clones and drops some. Seen here are about 360,000 clones, approximately 86% observed once, and the top ten hold around 2.9%. The specimen sequenced was peripheral blood. All receptors come from a human donor in a cohort sampled during active COVID-19. Each CDR3 is given with its conserved first and last residue. The D gene is left open where the match is weak. Expanded clones are given a class, and other clones once, few, many or no size at all.

>-|TRBD2|TRBV4-1|TRBJ2-5
CASSQLTSGGDETQYF
TGCGCCAGCAGCCAACTGACTAGCGGGGGGGATGAGACCCAGTACTTC
>-|TRBD2|TRBV19|TRBJ2-2
CASSLVAGGIGELFF
TGTGCCAGTAGTTTAGTAGCGGGAGGAATCGGGGAGCTGTTTTTT
>-|-|TRBV2|TRBJ1-2
CASSPTGSGGYTF
TGTGCCAGCAGTCCAACAGGGAGTGGTGGCTACACCTTC
>-|-|TRBV10-3|TRBJ2-5
CAISDRQRQEETQYF
TGTGCCATCAGTGACCGACAGAGACAAGAAGAGACCCAGTACTTC
>-|-|TRBV7-9|TRBJ2-7
CASSPGLNYEQYF
TGTGCCAGCAGCCCCGGACTCAACTACGAGCAGTACTTC
>-|TRBD1|TRBV2|TRBJ1-3
CASDSGDRVKKGNTIYF
TGTGCCAGCGACTCGGGGGACAGGGTGAAGAAGGGAAACACCATATATTTT
>-|TRBD1|TRBV5-1|TRBJ2-2
CASSPDRAGELFF
TGCGCCAGCAGCCCCGACAGGGCCGGGGAGCTGTTTTTT
>-|-|TRBV18|TRBJ2-5
CASSSRKLRPNTKEGEETQYF
TGTGCCAGCTCATCCCGTAAACTACGGCCTAACACTAAAGAGGGGGAAGAGACCCAGTACTTC
>-|TRBD1|TRBV28|TRBJ1-5
CASRETGRVQPQHF
TGTGCCAGCAGAGAGACAGGGAGAGTTCAGCCCCAGCATTTT
>-|-|TRBV19|TRBJ2-7
CASSIAEGLGYEQYF
TGTGCCAGTAGTATAGCCGAGGGACTGGGCTACGAGCAGTACTTC
>-|-|TRBV2|TRBJ1-2
CASSVGEGYTF
TGTGCCAGCAGTGTAGGAGAGGGCTACACCTTC
>-|-|TRBV25-1|TRBJ2-3
CASSEFEGTRTSTDTQYF
TGTGCCAGCAGTGAATTCGAGGGGACACGGACTAGCACAGATACGCAGTATTTT
>-|-|TRBV30|TRBJ2-5
CAWSGGSGSETQYF
TGTGCCTGGAGTGGGGGATCGGGGTCAGAGACCCAGTACTTC
>-|TRBD2|TRBV10-3|TRBJ2-2
CAIRREGDTGELFF
TGTGCCATCAGGCGGGAGGGTGACACCGGGGAGCTGTTTTTT
>-|TRBD1|TRBV5-6|TRBJ1-5
CASSLDRAPNQPQHF
TGTGCCAGCAGCCTGGACAGGGCGCCAAATCAGCCCCAGCATTTT
>-|-|TRBV2|TRBJ1-4
CASKISGRATNEKLFF
TGTGCCAGCAAGATATCAGGGAGGGCAACTAATGAAAAACTGTTTTTT
>-|-|TRBV15|TRBJ2-3
CATSRPFGGNRFTDTQYF
TGTGCCACCAGCAGACCCTTTGGGGGCAACAGGTTCACAGATACGCAGTATTTT
>-|TRBD1|TRBV7-2|TRBJ1-4
CASSLGGQGSEKLFF
TGTGCCAGCAGCTTAGGGGGACAGGGGAGTGAAAAACTGTTTTTT
>-|TRBD1|TRBV5-1|TRBJ2-3
CASRTGGALTDTQYF
TGCGCCAGCAGAACAGGGGGCGCCTTAACAGATACGCAGTATTTT
>-|TRBD1|TRBV19|TRBJ2-7
CASSPRTGGYEQYF
TGTGCCAGTAGTCCCAGGACAGGGGGATACGAGCAGTACTTC
>-|-|TRBV19|TRBJ1-4
CASTVARGLNEKLFF
TGTGCCAGTACCGTCGCGCGGGGCCTTAATGAAAAACTGTTTTTT
>-|-|TRBV2|TRBJ2-7
CASSHPGEGAYEQYF
TGTGCCAGCAGTCACCCGGGTGAGGGAGCCTACGAGCAGTACTTC
>-|TRBD1|TRBV9|TRBJ1-2
CASSVGPRTGSDYGYTF
TGTGCCAGCAGCGTAGGACCCAGGACAGGGAGCGACTATGGCTACACCTTC
>few|-|TRBV19|TRBJ2-7
CASSIAGGTSYEQYF
TGTGCCAGTAGTATAGCCGGGGGAACCTCCTACGAGCAGTACTTC
>-|TRBD1|TRBV19|TRBJ2-5
CASSRGQGKETQYF
TGTGCCAGTAGCCGGGGACAGGGGAAAGAGACCCAGTACTTC
>-|-|TRBV9|TRBJ1-2
CASSATGLFYTF
TGTGCCAGCAGTGCTACGGGACTCTTCTACACCTTC
>-|TRBD2|TRBV2|TRBJ2-5
CASRGTSNSETQYF
TGTGCCAGCAGGGGGACTAGCAACTCGGAGACCCAGTACTTC
>-|-|TRBV7-8|TRBJ2-5
CASSLAHGETQYF
TGTGCCAGCAGCTTAGCGCACGGGGAGACCCAGTACTTC
>-|TRBD1|TRBV5-4|TRBJ2-5
CASSSGQGEKETQYF
TGTGCCAGCAGCTCGGGACAGGGTGAAAAAGAGACCCAGTACTTC
>once|-|TRBV5-4|TRBJ2-3
CASSLGPGGDTQYF
TGTGCCAGCAGCTTGGGGCCGGGTGGGGATACGCAGTATTTT
>-|TRBD2|TRBV5-1|TRBJ2-3
CASSHPQRGGKTDTQYF
TGCGCCAGCAGCCATCCCCAGCGGGGGGGCAAGACAGATACGCAGTATTTT
>once|TRBD2|TRBV4-1|TRBJ2-1
CASSPLSGGDYNEQFF
TGCGCCAGCAGCCCTCTTAGCGGGGGTGACTACAATGAGCAGTTCTTC
>-|TRBD1|TRBV11-3|TRBJ2-2
CASSSYRGSGELFF
TGTGCCAGCAGTTCGTACAGGGGCTCCGGGGAGCTGTTTTTT
>once|-|TRBV7-8|TRBJ2-7
CASSRGSLSYEQYF
TGTGCCAGCAGCCGAGGTAGCCTCTCCTACGAGCAGTACTTC
>-|-|TRBV6-2/TRBV6-3|TRBJ2-2
CASSYSWGGANTGELFF
TGTGCCAGCAGTTACTCGTGGGGCGGCGCGAACACCGGGGAGCTGTTTTTT
>-|-|TRBV6-5|TRBJ2-7
CASSLSGAYEQYF
TGTGCCAGCAGTTTGTCGGGAGCCTACGAGCAGTACTTC
>once|TRBD1|TRBV5-1|TRBJ1-4
CASSLVARGEKLFF
TGCGCCAGCAGCCTGGTAGCCAGGGGGGAAAAACTGTTTTTT
>-|TRBD2|TRBV27|TRBJ2-3
CASSPLFTGGPADTQYF
TGTGCCAGCAGTCCTCTTTTTACGGGGGGGCCGGCGGATACGCAGTATTTT
>-|TRBD2|TRBV7-8|TRBJ2-7
CASSSSGSSYEQYF
TGTGCCAGCAGCTCTAGCGGGAGCTCCTACGAGCAGTACTTC
>once|-|TRBV18|TRBJ2-3
CASSLGSASTDTQYF
TGTGCCAGCTCACTGGGCTCAGCTAGCACAGATACGCAGTATTTT
>once|-|TRBV7-8|TRBJ1-4
CASSSQAGTPEKLFF
TGTGCCAGCAGCTCACAAGCCGGGACACCTGAAAAACTGTTTTTT
>-|-|TRBV29-1|TRBJ1-1
CSVAPLRGTEAFF
TGCAGCGTTGCCCCCCTCAGGGGCACTGAAGCTTTCTTT
>-|-|TRBV2|TRBJ2-2
CASNYGGAGTGELFF
TGTGCCAGCAATTATGGGGGGGCGGGCACCGGGGAGCTGTTTTTT
>-|TRBD2|TRBV4-2|TRBJ2-1
CASSQAARSGSSYNEQFF
TGTGCCAGCAGCCAAGCCGCCCGAAGCGGGAGTTCCTACAATGAGCAGTTCTTC
>-|TRBD1|TRBV24-1|TRBJ2-1
CATSKEDRGLRNEQFF
TGTGCCACCAGTAAAGAGGACAGGGGACTTCGGAATGAGCAGTTCTTC